These T cell receptor beta chains were read from a single sample in a study of T-cell memory formation after mild COVID-19. TCRdb used MiXCR to reprocess the 5' RACE reads, holding one entry per CDR3 protein. The table has around 250,000 distinct CDR3 sequences, 15% seen once. The sequenced sample consisted of PBMCs or a T cell subset sorted from them (not recorded which). The receptors here all came from an adult woman who had mild COVID-19 (a few samples of this study predate the infection). Cell type and time point are not known. Each CDR3 is given with its conserved first and last residue. The D gene is left open where the match is weak. The size of a clone is reported for some rows only, either as once, few or many, or as a class for expanded clones.

d_call,j_call,clone_size,v_call,cdr3_nt,cdr3_aa
.,TRBJ2-5,few,TRBV6-5,TGTGCCAGCAGTTACCCGGGTTCGGAGACCCAGTACTTC,CASSYPGSETQYF
TRBD1,TRBJ2-7,many,TRBV11-2,TGTGCCAGCAGCCAGACAGGGGCGACCTACGAGCAGTACTTC,CASSQTGATYEQYF
.,TRBJ1-2,few,TRBV14,TGTGCCAGCAGCCGGGGTACAGGGATCCACTATGGCTACACCTTC,CASSRGTGIHYGYTF
TRBD1,TRBJ2-7,.,TRBV18,TGTGCCAGCTCAATCGACAGGGGCAAGTACGAGCAGTACTTC,CASSIDRGKYEQYF
TRBD1,TRBJ1-2,few,TRBV29-1,TGCAGCGTAACAGGGGGCTATGGCTACACCTTC,CSVTGGYGYTF
.,TRBJ2-1,.,TRBV7-9,TGTGCCAGCAGCTTAGAAGGCTCGGGTGAGCAGTTCTTC,CASSLEGSGEQFF
.,TRBJ2-7,few,TRBV7-9,TGTGCCAGCAGCTTAGGGCTTGGGGAAGGAGGGGTCGACGAGCAGTACTTC,CASSLGLGEGGVDEQYF
.,TRBJ2-3,.,TRBV21-1,TGTGCCAGCAGCAGGGGACAGTATGGGGATACGCAGTATTTT,CASSRGQYGDTQYF
.,TRBJ1-1,.,TRBV9,TGTGCCAGCAGCGTAGAGGGGAACACTGAAGCTTTCTTT,CASSVEGNTEAFF
TRBD2,TRBJ2-5,.,TRBV3-1,TGTGCCAGCAGCCAGCGGGGGGGCGGGGAGACCCAGTACTTC,CASSQRGGGETQYF
TRBD2,TRBJ2-7,few,TRBV20-1,TGCAGTGCTAGAGATAGGGGACTAGCGGGATCATACGAGCAGTACTTC,CSARDRGLAGSYEQYF